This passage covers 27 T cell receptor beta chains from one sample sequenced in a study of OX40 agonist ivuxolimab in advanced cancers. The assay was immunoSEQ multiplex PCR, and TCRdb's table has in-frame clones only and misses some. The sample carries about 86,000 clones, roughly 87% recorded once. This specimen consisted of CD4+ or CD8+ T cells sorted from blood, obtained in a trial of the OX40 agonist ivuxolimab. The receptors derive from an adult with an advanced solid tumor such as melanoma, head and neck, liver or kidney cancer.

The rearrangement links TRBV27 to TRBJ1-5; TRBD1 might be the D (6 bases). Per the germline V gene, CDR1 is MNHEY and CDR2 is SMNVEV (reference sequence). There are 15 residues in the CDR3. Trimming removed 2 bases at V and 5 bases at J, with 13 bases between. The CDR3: CASSLRGPGDQPQHF. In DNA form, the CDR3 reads TGTGCCAGCAGTTTAAGGGGCCCAGGGGATCAGCCCCAGCATTTT.

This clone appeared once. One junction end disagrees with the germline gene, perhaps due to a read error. The CDR3 region has the DNA TGTGCCAGCGGTTTTGGCCCTGGGGCCAACGTCCTGACTTTC. Residues: CASGFGPGANVLTF. This chain links TRBV28 with TRBJ2-6; D gene unclear. Germline lookup yields CDR1 MDHEN and CDR2 SYDVKM. There are 14 residues in the CDR3. Supplemented by reference TRBV28 and TRBJ2-6, the full variable domain reads DVKVTQSSRYLVKRTGEKVFLECVQDMDHENMFWYRQDPGLGLRLIYFSYDVKMKEKGDIPEGYSVSREKKERFSLILESASTNQTSMYLCASGFGPGANVLTFGAGSRLTVL.

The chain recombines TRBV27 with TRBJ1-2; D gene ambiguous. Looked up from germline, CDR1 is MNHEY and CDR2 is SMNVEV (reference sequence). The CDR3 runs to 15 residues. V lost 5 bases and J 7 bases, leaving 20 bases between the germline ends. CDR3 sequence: CASSTTPVGLGGYTF. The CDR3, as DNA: TGTGCCAGCAGTACCACCCCTGTAGGATTAGGTGGCTACACCTTC.

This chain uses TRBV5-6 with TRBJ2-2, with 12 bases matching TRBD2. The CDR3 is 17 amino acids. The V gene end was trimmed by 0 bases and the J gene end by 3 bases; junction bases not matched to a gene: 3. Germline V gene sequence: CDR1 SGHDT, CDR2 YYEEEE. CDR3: CASSLGLAGVHTGELFF. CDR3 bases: TGTGCCAGCAGCTTGGGACTAGCGGGAGTGCACACCGGGGAGCTGTTTTTT.

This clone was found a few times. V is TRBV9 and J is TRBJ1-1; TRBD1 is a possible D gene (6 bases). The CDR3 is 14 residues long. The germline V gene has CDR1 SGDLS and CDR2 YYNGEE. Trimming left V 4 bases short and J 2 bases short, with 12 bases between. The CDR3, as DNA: TGTGCCAGCAGCAAGGGACACCAAAACACTGAAGCTTTCTTT. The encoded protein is CASSKGHQNTEAFF.

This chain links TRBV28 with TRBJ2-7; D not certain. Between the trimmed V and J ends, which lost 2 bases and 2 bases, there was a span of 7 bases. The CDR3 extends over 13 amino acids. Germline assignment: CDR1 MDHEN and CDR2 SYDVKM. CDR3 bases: TGTGCCAGCAGTTTAACGGCAGCCTACGAGCAGTACTTC. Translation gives CASSLTAAYEQYF.

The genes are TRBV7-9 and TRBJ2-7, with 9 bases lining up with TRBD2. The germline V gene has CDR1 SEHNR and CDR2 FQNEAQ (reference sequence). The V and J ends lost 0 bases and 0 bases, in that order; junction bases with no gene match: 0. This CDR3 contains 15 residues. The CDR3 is CASSLAREGSYEQYF. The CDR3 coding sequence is TGTGCCAGCAGCTTAGCGCGGGAGGGCTCCTACGAGCAGTACTTC.

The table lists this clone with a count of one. The CDR3 nucleotides are TGCGCCAGCAGCTTGGGGTGGCAGGTTGGGGCGAACACTGAAGCTTTCTTT. As protein: CASSLGWQVGANTEAFF. The genes are TRBV5-1 and TRBJ1-1; weak D call: TRBD1 (5 bases). The CDR3 loop spans 17 amino acids. The germline gives CDR1 SGHRS, CDR2 YFSETQ. V was cut by 0 bases and J by 1 base, with 16 bases left in between.

CDR3 sequence reads: CASSLDVGQGSDEQFF. For the CDR3, the DNA is TGTGCCAGCAGCTTAGATGTAGGACAGGGGAGCGATGAGCAGTTCTTC. The V gene is TRBV11-2, the J gene TRBJ2-1, with 9 bases that match TRBD1. With V trimmed by 0 bases and J by 8 bases, 8 bases remained unmatched. This CDR3 region has 16 residues. The V gene's germline CDR1 is SGHAT and CDR2 FQNNGV.

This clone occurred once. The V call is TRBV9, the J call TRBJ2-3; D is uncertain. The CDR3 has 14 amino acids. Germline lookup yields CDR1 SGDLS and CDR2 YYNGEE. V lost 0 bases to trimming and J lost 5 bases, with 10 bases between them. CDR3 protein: CASSVVQGQDTQYF. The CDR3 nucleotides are TGTGCCAGCAGCGTAGTACAAGGGCAAGATACGCAGTATTTT.

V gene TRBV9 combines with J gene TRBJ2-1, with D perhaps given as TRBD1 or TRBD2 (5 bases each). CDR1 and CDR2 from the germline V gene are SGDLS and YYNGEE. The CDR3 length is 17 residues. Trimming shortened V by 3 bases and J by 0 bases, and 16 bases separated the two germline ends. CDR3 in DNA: TGTGCCAGCAGCGCCAAGAGGGGTTTGGGCTCCTACAATGAGCAGTTCTTC. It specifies CASSAKRGLGSYNEQFF.

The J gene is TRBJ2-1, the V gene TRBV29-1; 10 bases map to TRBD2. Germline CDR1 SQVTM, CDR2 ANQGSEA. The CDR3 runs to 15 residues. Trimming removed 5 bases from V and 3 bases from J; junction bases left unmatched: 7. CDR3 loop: CSVREGTSVYNEQFF. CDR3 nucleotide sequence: TGCAGCGTTAGAGAGGGGACTAGCGTCTACAATGAGCAGTTCTTC.

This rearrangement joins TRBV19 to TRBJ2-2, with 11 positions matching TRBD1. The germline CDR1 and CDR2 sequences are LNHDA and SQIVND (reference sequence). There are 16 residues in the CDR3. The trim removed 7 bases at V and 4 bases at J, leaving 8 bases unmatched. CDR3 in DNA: TGTGCCAGTATGAGAGGGGGACAGGGGGGCACCGGGGAGCTGTTTTTT. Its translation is CASMRGGQGGTGELFF. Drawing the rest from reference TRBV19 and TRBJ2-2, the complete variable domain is DGGITQSPKYLFRKEGQNVTLSCEQNLNHDAMYWYRQDPGQGLRLIYYSQIVNDFQKGDIAEGYSVSREKKESFPLTVTSAQKNPTAFYLCASMRGGQGGTGELFFGEGSRLTVL.

This CDR3 is CASSLGSGYETQYF. The CDR3 DNA follows: TGTGCCAGCAGCTTGGGGTCAGGGTACGAGACCCAGTACTTC. The J gene is TRBJ2-5, the V gene TRBV5-4; TRBD1 might be the D (5 bases). Germline V lookup: CDR1 SGHNT, CDR2 YYREEE (reference sequence). This CDR3 is built from 14 residues. V shed 0 bases and J shed 5 bases, with 11 bases lying between them.

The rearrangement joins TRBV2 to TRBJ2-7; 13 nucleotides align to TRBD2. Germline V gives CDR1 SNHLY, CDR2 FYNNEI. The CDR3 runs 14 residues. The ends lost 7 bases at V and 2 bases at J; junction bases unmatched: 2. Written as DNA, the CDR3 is TGTGCCAGCAAGGGGACTAGCGGGACCTACGAGCAGTACTTC. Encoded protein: CASKGTSGTYEQYF. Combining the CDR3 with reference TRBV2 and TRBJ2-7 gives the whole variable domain EPEVTQTPSHQVTQMGQEVILRCVPISNHLYFYWYRQILGQKVEFLVSFYNNEISEKSEIFDDQFSVERPDGSNFTLKIRSTKLEDSAMYFCASKGTSGTYEQYFGPGTRLTVT.

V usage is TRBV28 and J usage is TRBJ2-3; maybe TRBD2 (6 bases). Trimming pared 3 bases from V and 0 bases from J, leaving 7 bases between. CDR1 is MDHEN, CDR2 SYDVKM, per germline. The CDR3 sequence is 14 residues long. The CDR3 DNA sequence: TGTGCCAGCAGTTTGGGGGGAAGCACAGATACGCAGTATTTT. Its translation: CASSLGGSTDTQYF.

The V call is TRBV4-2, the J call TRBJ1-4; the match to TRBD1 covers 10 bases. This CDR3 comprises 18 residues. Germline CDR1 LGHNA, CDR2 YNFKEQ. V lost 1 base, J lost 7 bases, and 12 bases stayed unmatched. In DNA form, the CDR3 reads TGTGCCAGCAGCCAAGTTTACAGACAGGGGGCTATTGGTGAAAAACTGTTTTTT. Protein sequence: CASSQVYRQGAIGEKLFF.

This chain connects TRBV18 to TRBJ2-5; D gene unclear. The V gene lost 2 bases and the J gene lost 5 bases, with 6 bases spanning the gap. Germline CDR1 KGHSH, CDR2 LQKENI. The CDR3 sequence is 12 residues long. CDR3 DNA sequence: TGTGCCAGCTCACCATTTACGGAGACCCAGTACTTC. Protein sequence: CASSPFTETQYF.

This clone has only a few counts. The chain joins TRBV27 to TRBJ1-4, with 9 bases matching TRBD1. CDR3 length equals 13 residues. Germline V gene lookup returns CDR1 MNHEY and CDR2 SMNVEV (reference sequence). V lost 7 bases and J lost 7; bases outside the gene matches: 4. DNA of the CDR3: TGTGCCAGCAAGAGGGACAGGGCTGAAAAACTGTTTTTT. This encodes CASKRDRAEKLFF.

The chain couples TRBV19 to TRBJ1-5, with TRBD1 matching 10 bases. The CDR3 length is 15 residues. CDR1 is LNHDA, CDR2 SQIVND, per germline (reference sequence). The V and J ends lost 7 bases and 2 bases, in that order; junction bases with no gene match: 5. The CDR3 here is CASTDRGRGNQPQHF. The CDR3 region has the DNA TGTGCCAGTACAGACAGGGGGCGCGGCAATCAGCCCCAGCATTTT.

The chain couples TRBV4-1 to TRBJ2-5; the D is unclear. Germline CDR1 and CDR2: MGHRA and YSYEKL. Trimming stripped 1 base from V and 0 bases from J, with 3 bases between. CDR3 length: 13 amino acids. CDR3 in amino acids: CASSQVYQETQYF. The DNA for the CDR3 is TGCGCCAGCAGCCAAGTCTACCAAGAGACCCAGTACTTC.

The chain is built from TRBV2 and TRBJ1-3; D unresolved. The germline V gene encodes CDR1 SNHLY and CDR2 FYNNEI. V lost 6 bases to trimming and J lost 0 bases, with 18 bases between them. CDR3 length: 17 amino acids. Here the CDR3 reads CASRATPGRLSGNTIYF. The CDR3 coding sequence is TGTGCCAGCAGAGCCACTCCCGGACGGCTCTCTGGAAACACCATATATTTT. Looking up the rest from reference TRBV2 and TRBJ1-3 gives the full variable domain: EPEVTQTPSHQVTQMGQEVILRCVPISNHLYFYWYRQILGQKVEFLVSFYNNEISEKSEIFDDQFSVERPDGSNFTLKIRSTKLEDSAMYFCASRATPGRLSGNTIYFGEGSWLTVV.

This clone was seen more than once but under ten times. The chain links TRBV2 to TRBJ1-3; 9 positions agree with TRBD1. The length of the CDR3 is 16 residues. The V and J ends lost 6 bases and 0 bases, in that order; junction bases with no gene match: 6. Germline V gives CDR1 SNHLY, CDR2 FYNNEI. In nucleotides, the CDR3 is TGTGCCAGCAGGGACGAACAGGGGGCCTCTGGAAACACCATATATTTT. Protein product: CASRDEQGASGNTIYF.

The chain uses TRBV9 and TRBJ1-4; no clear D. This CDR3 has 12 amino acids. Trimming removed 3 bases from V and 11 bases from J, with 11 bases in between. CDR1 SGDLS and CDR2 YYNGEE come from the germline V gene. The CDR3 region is CASSASDGKLFF. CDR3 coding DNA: TGTGCCAGCAGCGCGTCGGACGGGAAACTGTTTTTT.

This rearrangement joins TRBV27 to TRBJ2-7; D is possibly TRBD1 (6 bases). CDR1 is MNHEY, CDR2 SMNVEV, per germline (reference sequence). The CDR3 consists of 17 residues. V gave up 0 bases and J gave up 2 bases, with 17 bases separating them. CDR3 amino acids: CASSLSFWGQPAYEQYF. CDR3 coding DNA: TGTGCCAGCAGTTTATCCTTTTGGGGACAACCGGCCTACGAGCAGTACTTC.

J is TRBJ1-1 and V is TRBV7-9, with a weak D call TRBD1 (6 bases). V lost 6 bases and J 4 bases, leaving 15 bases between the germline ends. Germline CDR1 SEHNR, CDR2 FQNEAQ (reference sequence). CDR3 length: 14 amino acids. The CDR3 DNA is TGTGCCAGCAGAACCCAAGGGGGGGGCACTGAAGCTTTCTTT. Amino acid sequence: CASRTQGGGTEAFF.

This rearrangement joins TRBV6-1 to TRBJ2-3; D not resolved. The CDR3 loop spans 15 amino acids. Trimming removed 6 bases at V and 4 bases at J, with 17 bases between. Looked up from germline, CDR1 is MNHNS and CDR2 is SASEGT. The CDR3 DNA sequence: TGTGCCAGCAGCCGCAGCCCGACTTTGTCAGATACGCAGTATTTT. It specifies CASSRSPTLSDTQYF.